One sample yielded the 25 T cell receptor beta chains listed below, sequenced in a study of neurological immune-mediated disorders. Sample time point: longitudinal time-point 3. TCRdb used MiXCR to reprocess the 5' RACE reads, holding one entry per CDR3 protein. Among more than 100,000 distinct CDR3 sequences listed, 11% were seen once. The sample was PBMCs. Source of these receptors: a female donor with HTLV-1-associated myelopathy (HAM/TSP).

This clonotype was picked up many times. J is TRBJ2-7 and V is TRBV10-3, with 8 nucleotides matching TRBD2. The germline V gene has CDR1 ENHRY and CDR2 SYGVKD. The CDR3 is made up of 15 amino acids. J was trimmed by 5 bases and V by 4 bases; bases with no gene match: 10. The CDR3 protein is CAISGNPREGNEQYF. DNA for the CDR3: TGTGCCATCAGTGGAAACCCCCGGGAGGGTAACGAGCAGTACTTC.

Many counts were recorded for this clonotype. The rearrangement uses TRBV7-2 and TRBJ2-1; 8 nucleotides agree with TRBD2. CDR3 length: 15 amino acids. Trimming took 3 bases from V and 7 from J; bases not matched to a gene: 8. The germline V gene encodes CDR1 SGHTA and CDR2 FQGNSA. As DNA, the CDR3 is TGTGCCAGCAGCTTGATAGCGGGGAGGCCTAATGAGCAGTTCTTC. It is translated as CASSLIAGRPNEQFF.

As regards this clonotype: A much larger clone is a single base away; this may be a read error. The chain is built from TRBV18 and TRBJ2-1; D remains ambiguous. Per the germline V gene, CDR1 is KGHSH and CDR2 is LQKENI. The CDR3 has 14 amino acids. Written as DNA, the CDR3 is TGTGCCAACTCACAGTCTGGCTCCTACAATGAGCAGTTCTTC. Translating gives CANSQSGSYNEQFF.

Many counts were recorded for this clonotype. The rearrangement joins TRBV5-1 to TRBJ2-3; D is unresolved. V lost 5 bases and J 2 bases, leaving 12 bases between the germline ends. The CDR3 totals 14 residues. The V gene's germline CDR1 is SGHRS and CDR2 YFSETQ. The CDR3 region has the DNA TGCGCCAGCAGTCCTGACATGCCCACAGATACGCAGTATTTT. Its translation: CASSPDMPTDTQYF.

Ten or more counts support this clonotype. J is TRBJ2-7 and V is TRBV5-1, with 10 bases matching TRBD1. The CDR3 consists of 15 residues. The junction had 8 bases not matched to a gene; V was cut back by 4 bases and J by 4 bases. Germline V gene lookup returns CDR1 SGHRS and CDR2 YFSETQ. CDR3: CASSPGTGEGYEQYF. CDR3 sequence (DNA): TGCGCCAGCAGCCCCGGGACAGGGGAGGGATACGAGCAGTACTTC.

V gene TRBV19 combines with J gene TRBJ2-2, with unresolved D. V was trimmed by 3 bases and J by 1 base, leaving 0 bases between them. The length of the CDR3 is 12 residues. The germline V gene has CDR1 LNHDA and CDR2 SQIVND (reference sequence). As DNA, the CDR3 is TGTGCCAGTAGTATGAACACCGGGGAGCTGTTTTTT. As protein: CASSMNTGELFF.

This clonotype was counted between two and nine times. The chain is built from TRBV5-1 and TRBJ2-1, with 12 bases aligning to TRBD2. CDR1 SGHRS and CDR2 YFSETQ come from the germline V gene. Trimming took 0 bases from V and 16 from J; bases not matched to a gene: 11. This CDR3 is built from 15 residues. The CDR3 is CASSLEASGGATNFF. The CDR3 nucleotides are TGCGCCAGCAGCTTGGAGGCTAGCGGGGGGGCTACTAACTTCTTC.

This clonotype was found many times. This CDR3 reads CASSPRQGGRQNIQYF. Written as DNA, the CDR3 is TGCGCCAGCAGCCCGCGACAGGGAGGGAGACAAAACATTCAGTACTTC. The chain links TRBV4-1 to TRBJ2-4; D is possibly TRBD1 or TRBD2 (7 bases each). Trimming pared 4 bases from V and 5 bases from J, leaving 18 bases between. Germline V lookup: CDR1 MGHRA, CDR2 YSYEKL. The CDR3 length is 16 residues.

A few counts support this clonotype. The chain joins TRBV7-2 to TRBJ2-3; 8 bases align to TRBD1. This CDR3 region has 15 residues. V trimming: 4 bases; J trimming: 4 bases; junction bases outside the gene matches: 7. Germline CDR1 SGHTA, CDR2 FQGNSA. The CDR3 DNA sequence: TGTGCCAGCAGCTACAGGGGGTCCCCCGCAGATACGCAGTATTTT. This translates into CASSYRGSPADTQYF.

This clonotype was seen repeatedly, ten times or more. The chain uses TRBV20-1 and TRBJ1-2; D unresolved. V was pared by 0 bases and J by 4 bases, with 3 bases between. The germline V gene has CDR1 DFQATT and CDR2 SNEGSKA (reference sequence). This CDR3 contains 11 residues. As DNA, the CDR3 is TGCAGTGCTAGAGAGGGCTATGGCTACACCTTC. This encodes CSAREGYGYTF.

This clonotype came up many times. This chain connects TRBV28 to TRBJ2-3, with D perhaps assigned TRBD1 or TRBD2 (6 bases each). Per germline, CDR1 MDHEN and CDR2 SYDVKM. The CDR3 consists of 16 residues. V gave up 0 bases and J gave up 1 base, with 11 bases separating them. The CDR3, as DNA: TGTGCCAGCAGTTTATGGGAGGGGGAACGCACAGATACGCAGTATTTT. The encoded protein is CASSLWEGERTDTQYF.

The table lists this clonotype with a few counts. This chain joins TRBV5-1 and TRBJ1-4, with D maybe TRBD1 (5 bases). The CDR3 covers 15 residues. Per germline, CDR1 SGHRS and CDR2 YFSETQ. Trimming took off 3 bases at V and 8 bases at J, with 17 bases between the two ends. The CDR3 loop is CASSSSGGSEEKLFF. In nucleotides, the CDR3 is TGCGCCAGCAGCTCCTCGGGGGGGTCGGAGGAAAAACTGTTTTTT.

Many counts were recorded for this clonotype. The CDR3 spells CASSSQRGSSTDTQYF. CDR3 in DNA: TGTGCCAGCAGTTCTCAGCGGGGGTCGAGCACAGATACGCAGTATTTT. The chain carries TRBV6-5 and TRBJ2-3; TRBD2 aligns across 8 bases. Germline CDR1 reads MNHEY; CDR2 reads SVGAGI. V lost 4 bases to trimming and J lost 0 bases; unmatched junction nucleotides: 6. The CDR3 spans 16 residues.

This clonotype was detected ten times or more. This chain links TRBV5-1 with TRBJ2-3; 10 positions match TRBD2. This CDR3 spans 14 amino acids. Germline assignment: CDR1 SGHRS and CDR2 YFSETQ. Trimming removed 7 bases from V and 5 bases from J; junction bases left unmatched: 7. CDR3 DNA: TGCGCCAGCGAGCGGGGGGGCTTTGAAGATACGCAGTATTTT. Translation: CASERGGFEDTQYF.

This clonotype appeared many times. This chain connects TRBV5-1 to TRBJ2-7; D not certain. V was cut by 8 bases and J by 4 bases, with 19 bases left in between. CDR3 length: 14 amino acids. Germline CDR1 reads SGHRS; CDR2 reads YFSETQ. The CDR3 loop reads CASYPEMAPYEQYF. The DNA for the CDR3 is TGCGCCAGTTACCCGGAGATGGCCCCTTACGAGCAGTACTTC.

This clonotype was picked up many times. V gene TRBV7-9 combines with J gene TRBJ2-7, with D possibly matching TRBD2 (5 bases). The germline V gene has CDR1 SEHNR and CDR2 FQNEAQ (reference sequence). This CDR3 spans 16 amino acids. Trimming shortened V by 6 bases and J by 4 bases, and 22 bases separated the two germline ends. CDR3 coding DNA: TGTGCCAGCAGTCATTCGGAGGTCCCCCCGGGTTACGAGCAGTACTTC. Its protein product is CASSHSEVPPGYEQYF.

The chain carries TRBV28 and TRBJ2-1; TRBD2 matches at 13 bases. V lost 6 bases and J lost 1; bases outside the gene matches: 6. The CDR3 extends over 17 amino acids. Germline CDR1 MDHEN, CDR2 SYDVKM. Here the CDR3 DNA reads TGTGCCAGCAGGGGGGGACTAGCGGGGTCGTCCTACAATGAGCAGTTCTTC. This codes for CASRGGLAGSSYNEQFF.

In this sample, this clonotype turned up many times. The genes are TRBV18 and TRBJ1-5; no clear D. Germline CDR1 KGHSH, CDR2 LQKENI. The CDR3 extends over 16 amino acids. Trimming took 3 bases from V and 1 from J, leaving 13 bases between them. CDR3 protein: CASSPSDTLSNQPQHF. The CDR3 DNA reads as TGTGCCAGCTCACCCTCCGACACGCTGAGCAATCAGCCCCAGCATTTT. Using reference TRBV18 and TRBJ1-5 for the parts outside the CDR3, the full variable domain is NAGVMQNPRHLVRRRGQEARLRCSPMKGHSHVYWYRQLPEEGLKFMVYLQKENIIDESGMPKERFSAEFPKEGPSILRIQQVVRGDSAAYFCASSPSDTLSNQPQHFGDGTRLSIL.

Ten or more counts support this clonotype. The chain joins TRBV5-1 to TRBJ2-7; no clear D. The germline V gene has CDR1 SGHRS and CDR2 YFSETQ. CDR3 length: 12 residues. V was pared by 2 bases and J by 2 bases, with 5 bases between. The DNA of the CDR3 is TGCGCCAGCAGCTTAAACACCTACGAGCAGTACTTC. The encoded protein is CASSLNTYEQYF.

This clonotype was recorded at least ten times. The V gene is TRBV12-3 or TRBV12-4, the J gene TRBJ1-1; 11 bases match TRBD1. The CDR3 sequence is 15 residues long. Trimming cost V 5 bases and J 4 bases; bases outside gene matches: 6. The CDR3: CASSPDRGRSTEAFF. The CDR3 bases are TGTGCCAGCAGTCCGGACAGGGGGCGAAGCACTGAAGCTTTCTTT.

This clonotype was picked up many times. This chain joins TRBV5-1 and TRBJ2-7, with 12 nucleotides matching TRBD2. The CDR3 length is 15 residues. The V gene's germline CDR1 is SGHRS and CDR2 YFSETQ. V trimming: 0 bases; J trimming: 7 bases; junction bases outside the gene matches: 5. CDR3 DNA: TGCGCCAGCAGCTTGGAGCGCCTAGCGGGGGGGGAGCAGTACTTC. Protein: CASSLERLAGGEQYF.

With respect to this clonotype: At one end, the junction sequence differs from germline, possibly due to a read error. The gene calls are TRBV6-6 and TRBJ2-7; D ambiguous. Germline V CDR1 and CDR2: MNHNY, SVGAGI (reference sequence). The CDR3 is 14 amino acids. In nucleotides, the CDR3 is TGTGCCAACAGTTACTCATTAAGCTCCTACGAGCAGTACTTC. Translating gives CANSYSLSSYEQYF.

This clonotype has a count of ten or more. The V call is TRBV27, the J call TRBJ2-7; no clear D. Between the trimmed V and J ends, which lost 1 base and 2 bases, there was a span of 9 bases. The CDR3 is 14 amino acids. In germline, CDR1 is MNHEY, CDR2 SMNVEV (reference sequence). DNA for the CDR3: TGTGCCAGCAGTTTATACTCCGAAACCTACGAGCAGTACTTC. Protein sequence: CASSLYSETYEQYF.

This clonotype was recorded many times. The gene calls are TRBV5-1 and TRBJ2-1, with D perhaps TRBD1 (6 bases). CDR3 size: 14 residues. Germline V gene data show CDR1 as SGHRS and CDR2 as YFSETQ. With 4 bases removed from V and 8 bases from J, the gap between germline ends came to 16 bases. In nucleotides, the CDR3 is TGCGCCAGCAGCGACAGGTCGGGTATCGATGAGCAGTTCTTC. Translating gives CASSDRSGIDEQFF.

In nucleotides, the CDR3 is TGTGCCAGCAGTGACCGCCGGGTTTCGACCACCGGGGAGCTGTTTTTT. This translates into CASSDRRVSTTGELFF. The rearrangement joins TRBV2 to TRBJ2-2, with D uncertain. The germline CDR1 and CDR2 sequences are SNHLY and FYNNEI. The CDR3 runs 16 residues. Trimming took off 3 bases at V and 4 bases at J, with 15 bases between the two ends.